This T cell receptor (beta chain) comes out of a study of early T cells in non-severe SARS-CoV-2 infection. There are many counts of this clonotype. A single record per CDR3 protein comes from TCRdb applying MiXCR to the 5' RACE reads. Here the sample spans around 67,000 distinct CDR3 sequences, under 15% being singletons. Germline loops: CDR1 KGHDR, CDR2 SFDVKD. The CDR3 consists of 15 residues. The junction had 4 bases not matched to a gene; V was cut back by 3 bases and J by 6 bases. V is TRBV24-1 and J is TRBJ2-1; 10 nucleotides match TRBD2. This clonotype was sampled from an adult who was a healthcare worker with PCR-confirmed SARS-CoV-2 infection or an uninfected control (not recorded which). The sample taken for sequencing was whole blood. CDR3 sequence reads: CATSDGLAVSNEQFF. As DNA, the CDR3 is TGTGCCACCAGTGATGGACTAGCGGTCTCCAATGAGCAGTTCTTC.